These T cell receptor beta chains were read from a single sample in a study of post-analysis software for immune sequencing data. One entry per CDR3 protein results from TCRdb running MiXCR on the PCR reads. The table has a few hundred thousand distinct CDR3 sequences, 30% to 45% seen once; the top ten hold approximately 7.6%. The sample consisted of blood. All receptors derive from a girl aged 2 to 9 with multiple sclerosis. CDR3s include the opening cysteine and the closing phenylalanine or tryptophan. D genes are given only for firm matches. Clone size is stated in some rows and not others, as once, few, many or a class when expanded.

len,v_gene,abundance,d_gene,j_gene,CDR3nt,CDR3aa
15,TRBV12-3/TRBV12-4,.,TRBD1,TRBJ2-7,TGTGCCAGCAGTTCCTCCGGGACAGGGCGCTACGAGCAGTACTTC,CASSSSGTGRYEQYF
20,TRBV12-3/TRBV12-4,few,TRBD2,TRBJ2-7,TGTGCCGGCAGTTTTGTCCCGGGACTAGCGGGAGCTTCGCCCTCCTACGAGCAGTACTTC,CAGSFVPGLAGASPSYEQYF
13,TRBV7-3,.,.,TRBJ2-1,TGTGCCAGCAGCTCTTCCGAGTACAATGAGCAGTTCTTC,CASSSSEYNEQFF
15,TRBV2,.,.,TRBJ2-3,TGTGCCAGCAGTGAAGAATGGGTCAGTTCAGATACGCAGTATTTT,CASSEEWVSSDTQYF
15,TRBV12-3/TRBV12-4,.,.,TRBJ1-4,TGTGCCAGCAGGAACCCCGGGGCCGGTAATGAAAAACTGTTTTTT,CASRNPGAGNEKLFF
15,TRBV20-1,.,.,TRBJ2-7,TGCAGTGCCGGAGAAACAAGAAAAAACCTTTACGAGCAGTACTTC,CSAGETRKNLYEQYF
16,TRBV5-1,.,.,TRBJ2-1,TGCGCCAGCAGCTCACCAGGGTTCTCCCCTTCCAATGAGCAGTTCTTC,CASSSPGFSPSNEQFF
16,TRBV5-1,.,TRBD1,TRBJ2-1,TGCGCCAGCAGCTCGGACCGGGACAGAAAAGACAATGAGCAGTTCTTC,CASSSDRDRKDNEQFF
17,TRBV2,.,TRBD2,TRBJ2-3,TGTGCCAGCAGGGGGGGACTAGGGGGGAGTTCGGCAGATACGCAGTATTTT,CASRGGLGGSSADTQYF
13,TRBV6-5,once,TRBD2,TRBJ2-4,TGTGCCAGCGGCCGGGAGCGGGGAAACATTCAGTACTTC,CASGRERGNIQYF
15,TRBV6-1,.,.,TRBJ1-5,TGTGCCAGCAGTGAAAGGGGCTTAGGCAATCAGCCCCAGCATTTT,CASSERGLGNQPQHF
12,TRBV20-1,few,.,TRBJ2-7,TGCAGTGCTGACAAGTCCTCCTACGAGCAGTACTTC,CSADKSSYEQYF
12,TRBV7-2,.,.,TRBJ2-5,TGTGCCAGCAGCAGACGCCAAGAGACCCAGTACTTC,CASSRRQETQYF
13,TRBV4-1,.,.,TRBJ2-7,TGCGCCAGCAGCCAAGTCTACGGTGACGCCGGGTACTTC,CASSQVYGDAGYF
15,TRBV12-3/TRBV12-4,.,.,TRBJ2-3,TGTGCCAGCAGTTTCCCCGGGGTCAGCACAGATACGCAGTATTTT,CASSFPGVSTDTQYF
12,TRBV6-5,many,.,TRBJ2-5,TGTGCCAGCAGGCAGAACCGGGAGACCCAGTACTTC,CASRQNRETQYF